The rows below give T cell receptor beta chains drawn from one sample of a study of blood T cell repertoires in COVID-19. The protocol was immunoSEQ multiplex PCR, while the TCRdb copy is restricted to in-frame clones and leaves out a portion. The data contain some 200,000 clones, approximately 82% of them singletons. Specimen: PBMCs or T cells enriched from blood (not recorded which). The receptors derive from a woman aged 60-70 years with acute COVID-19. Each CDR3 is given with its conserved first and last residue. Fields, in order: clone size, V gene, D gene, J gene, CDR3 protein, CDR3 DNA. A D gene is named only where the DNA matches it firmly. Expanded clones are given a class, and other clones once, few, many or no size at all.

size: NA
V: TRBV28
D: TRBD1
J: TRBJ2-3
CDR3: CASNPGQSLDTQYF
DNA: TGTGCCAGCAATCCGGGACAGTCACTAGATACGCAGTATTTT

size: NA
V: TRBV18
D: TRBD1
J: TRBJ1-1
CDR3: CASSPRDSIGTEAFF
DNA: TGTGCCAGCTCACCAAGGGACAGCATCGGCACTGAAGCTTTCTTT

size: NA
V: TRBV7-2
D: TRBD1
J: TRBJ1-2
CDR3: CASGDDRGFYGYTF
DNA: TGTGCCAGCGGCGACGACAGGGGGTTCTATGGCTACACCTTC

size: once
V: TRBV5-1
D: TRBD2
J: TRBJ2-7
CDR3: CASSLTSGRSYEQYF
DNA: TGCGCCAGCAGCCTGACTAGCGGGAGATCCTACGAGCAGTACTTC

size: NA
V: TRBV6-6
D: TRBD2
J: TRBJ2-5
CDR3: CASSQPGGQETQYF
DNA: TGTGCCAGCAGCCAACCGGGGGGCCAAGAGACCCAGTACTTC

size: NA
V: TRBV3-1/TRBV3-2
D: NA
J: TRBJ2-5
CDR3: CASSGAIRETQYF
DNA: TGTGCCAGCTCTGGGGCTATTAGGGAGACCCAGTACTTC

size: few
V: TRBV5-1
D: TRBD2
J: TRBJ2-1
CDR3: CASGIRGLARYNEQFF
DNA: TGCGCCAGCGGCATTAGGGGACTAGCGAGATACAATGAGCAGTTCTTC

size: once
V: TRBV24-1
D: NA
J: TRBJ1-2
CDR3: CATSSDQTHLGYTF
DNA: TGTGCCACCAGCTCCGATCAGACTCACCTTGGCTACACCTTC

size: NA
V: TRBV6-5
D: TRBD1
J: TRBJ1-1
CDR3: CASSSRTGNSEAFF
DNA: TGTGCCAGCAGCTCCCGGACAGGAAATAGTGAAGCTTTCTTT

size: NA
V: TRBV5-1
D: NA
J: TRBJ1-1
CDR3: CASSLPGMNTEAFF
DNA: TGCGCCAGCAGCTTGCCAGGGATGAACACTGAAGCTTTCTTT